Presented here are 5 T cell receptor beta chains from one specimen sequenced in a study of CD8 T cells in Susac syndrome. cDNA came from approximately 0.5 to 1 ug RNA primed by random hexamers. MiXCR, applied by TCRdb to the immunoSEQ multiplex PCR reads, yields one record per CDR3 protein. The profile covers about 80,000 distinct CDR3 sequences, with about 95% appearing a single time and 0.41% taken by the ten largest. The specimen sequenced was CD8+ T cells from PBMCs. The source of these receptors is a human donor with Susac syndrome.

This chain joins TRBV12-3 or TRBV12-4 and TRBJ2-6; D could derive from TRBD1 or TRBD2 (5 bases each). Trimming pared 2 bases from V and 2 bases from J, leaving 7 bases between. CDR3 length equals 15 residues. This CDR3 is CASSLRGAGANVLTF. The CDR3 DNA follows: TGTGCCAGCAGTTTACGAGGGGCTGGGGCCAACGTCCTGACTTTC.

The chain couples TRBV6-2 or TRBV6-3 to TRBJ2-5; D perhaps matches TRBD1 (6 bases). V shed 8 bases and J shed 1 base, with 11 bases lying between them. The CDR3 has 13 residues. Germline assignment: CDR1 MNHEY and CDR2 SVGEGT. The CDR3 reads CASRDISQETQYF. In DNA form, the CDR3 reads TGTGCCAGCCGGGACATAAGCCAAGAGACCCAGTACTTC.

J is TRBJ1-2 and V is TRBV9; D unresolved. CDR1 SGDLS and CDR2 YYNGEE come from the germline V gene. This CDR3 is 14 amino acids long. Trimming removed 0 bases from V and 2 bases from J, with 8 bases in between. The CDR3 nucleotides read TGTGCCAGCAGCGTAGATCTGCTCAACTATGGCTACACCTTC. Protein sequence: CASSVDLLNYGYTF.

The V gene is TRBV13, the J gene TRBJ2-7; TRBD2 matches 7 bases. Looked up from germline, CDR1 is PRHDT and CDR2 is FYEKMQ (reference sequence). CDR3 size: 15 residues. Trimming took 5 bases from V and 2 from J; bases not matched to a gene: 9. CDR3 sequence (DNA): TGTGCCAGCAGCACCGGGGGGACCGGGACCTACGAGCAGTACTTC. Translated, it gives CASSTGGTGTYEQYF.

The chain carries TRBV27 and TRBJ1-5; D unclear. Germline loops: CDR1 MNHEY, CDR2 SMNVEV (reference sequence). The germline V and J ends were trimmed by 6 bases and 6 bases, with 18 bases remaining between them. The CDR3 is 15 residues long. The CDR3 sequence is CASRPSYGDPQPQHF. CDR3 bases: TGTGCCAGCAGACCCAGTTATGGGGATCCTCAGCCCCAGCATTTT.